This T cell receptor (beta chain) was sequenced in a study of shared clonotypes between healthy human individuals. Study-wide background: A couple of women and a few men aged 18 to 49 served as donors.

On this clone: Different DNA sequences within this sample yield the same CDR3.

Naive CD4+ cells were CD45RA-selected; the remaining cells were memory. In germline, CDR1 is MDHEN, CDR2 SYDVKM. This CDR3 contains 11 residues. V was pared by 6 bases and J by 3 bases, with 6 bases between. Each replicate PCR on the sorted subsets used about 220 ng DNA (around 30,000 T cell genomes). Method: immunoSEQ multiplex PCR; TCRdb's copy keeps in-frame clones and lacks some. This table has 2 million to 2.5 million clones, 85% to 95% appearing once. The specimen sequenced was naive CD4+ T cells from PBMCs. As for subset: CD45RA+ positively selected. This chain connects TRBV28 to TRBJ2-7; D unresolved. The clonotype comes from a man younger than 35 in good health. Some clones in this sample may be carry-over from other donors' samples. DNA of the CDR3: TGTGCCAGCAGGGCCTTCTACGAGCAGTACTTC. It translates to CASRAFYEQYF.